These 20 T cell receptor beta chains came from one sample sequenced in a study of blood T cell repertoires in COVID-19. This table comes from immunoSEQ multiplex PCR, and its TCRdb copy is limited to in-frame clones, with some not included. The table includes about 190,000 clones, 75% to 95% detected once. The sequenced material came from peripheral blood. Receptors were obtained from a man in his fifties with acute or convalescent COVID-19.

J is TRBJ2-7 and V is TRBV2, with 7 bases aligning to TRBD1. The germline gives CDR1 SNHLY, CDR2 FYNNEI. After removal of 8 bases from V and 2 bases from J, the junction contained 3 bases not matched to a gene. The CDR3 extends over 12 amino acids. CDR3 protein: CASWDSAYEQYF. For the CDR3, the DNA is TGTGCCAGCTGGGACAGCGCCTACGAGCAGTACTTC.

This chain uses TRBV30 with TRBJ1-5; possible D gene TRBD1, 5 bases. Trimming removed 2 bases at V and 5 bases at J, with 10 bases between. The CDR3 consists of 13 residues. From germline, CDR1 is GTSNPN and CDR2 SVGIG (reference sequence). As DNA, the CDR3 is TGTGCCTGGAGTTTGGCAGGGTATCAGCCCCAGCATTTT. Amino acids: CAWSLAGYQPQHF.

The gene calls are TRBV7-9 and TRBJ2-6; D is perhaps TRBD2 (6 bases). This CDR3 spans 17 amino acids. Trimming removed 6 bases at V and 0 bases at J, with 15 bases between. CDR1 and CDR2 from the germline V gene are SEHNR and FQNEAQ (reference sequence). This CDR3 is CASRHFGRSSGANVLTF. The CDR3 nucleotides read TGTGCCAGCAGGCATTTTGGGAGGAGCTCTGGGGCCAACGTCCTGACTTTC.

The chain combines TRBV10-1 with TRBJ2-3; 10 nucleotides line up with TRBD2. Looked up from germline, CDR1 is WNHNN and CDR2 is SYGVQD (reference sequence). The CDR3 is made up of 12 amino acids. Trimming cost V 8 bases and J 10 bases; bases outside gene matches: 6. CDR3 loop: CASGTSGVPQYF. CDR3 DNA sequence: TGCGCCAGCGGTACTAGCGGGGTTCCGCAGTATTTT.

The chain recombines TRBV28 with TRBJ2-2; TRBD1 agrees at 7 bases. Looked up from germline, CDR1 is MDHEN and CDR2 is SYDVKM. The trim removed 4 bases at V and 4 bases at J, leaving 9 bases unmatched. The CDR3 spans 16 residues. The CDR3 DNA follows: TGTGCCAGCAGTTCCCCCGGACAGGTTCCCACCGGGGAGCTGTTTTTT. This gives the protein CASSSPGQVPTGELFF.

The chain employs TRBV29-1 and TRBJ2-2; 8 bases agree with TRBD1. The CDR3 runs 13 residues. Germline V gene data show CDR1 as SQVTM and CDR2 as ANQGSEA. Trimming took 7 bases from V and 7 from J; bases not matched to a gene: 8. CDR3 bases: TGCAGCGCCCCTCGACAGGGGAGCGGGGAGCTGTTTTTT. Encoded protein: CSAPRQGSGELFF.

This chain uses TRBV25-1 with TRBJ2-2; 7 nucleotides line up with TRBD1. V trimming: 5 bases; J trimming: 1 base; junction bases outside the gene matches: 4. The CDR3 is made up of 15 amino acids. CDR1 and CDR2 (germline): MGHDK, SYGVNS. Here the CDR3 reads CASSQTGKNTGELFF. CDR3 DNA sequence: TGTGCCAGCAGTCAGACAGGGAAGAACACCGGGGAGCTGTTTTTT.

V gene TRBV9 combines with J gene TRBJ1-1; D is unresolved. Germline V gene data show CDR1 as SGDLS and CDR2 as YYNGEE. Trimming shortened V by 0 bases and J by 3 bases, and 12 bases separated the two germline ends. The CDR3 contains 15 residues. The DNA for the CDR3 is TGTGCCAGCAGCGTAGGGTGGAGTCGAGACACTGAAGCTTTCTTT. It is translated as CASSVGWSRDTEAFF.

CDR3 in DNA: TGTGCCAGCAGCTACGGACAGGGGGATCAGCCCCAGCATTTT. It encodes CASSYGQGDQPQHF. This chain links TRBV7-9 with TRBJ1-5; TRBD1 matches 10 bases. The length of the CDR3 is 14 residues. Germline CDR1 SEHNR, CDR2 FQNEAQ (reference sequence). The V and J ends lost 4 bases and 5 bases, in that order; junction bases with no gene match: 2.

The J gene is TRBJ2-5, the V gene TRBV28; 10 bases map to TRBD1. V lost 5 bases to trimming and J lost 5 bases; unmatched junction nucleotides: 11. This CDR3 is 16 amino acids long. Germline V gene data show CDR1 as MDHEN and CDR2 as SYDVKM. DNA for the CDR3: TGTGCCAGCAGTCCTTTATGGGACAGGGGAGTTGAGACCCAGTACTTC. Its translation is CASSPLWDRGVETQYF.

This chain links TRBV19 with TRBJ1-6; the match to TRBD1 covers 8 bases. From germline, CDR1 is LNHDA and CDR2 SQIVND (reference sequence). The CDR3 consists of 12 residues. J was trimmed by 10 bases and V by 6 bases; bases with no gene match: 2. The CDR3 nucleotides are TGTGCCAGTAGACAGGGGGACTCACCCCTCCACTTT. This translates into CASRQGDSPLHF.

Turning to this clone: Additional DNA sequences in this sample encode the identical CDR3. The V call is TRBV11-1, the J call TRBJ2-7; TRBD2 is a possible D gene (5 bases). This CDR3 contains 12 residues. The germline V gene has CDR1 SGHAT and CDR2 FQDESV (reference sequence). The ends were cut back, 5 bases at V and 4 bases at J, with 9 bases in the middle. The chain's CDR3 is CASSARDYEQYF. CDR3 nucleotide sequence: TGTGCCAGCAGCGCGAGGGATTACGAGCAGTACTTC.

The chain links TRBV19 to TRBJ2-1, with TRBD1 matching over 8 bases. J was trimmed by 4 bases and V by 7 bases; bases with no gene match: 15. CDR3 size: 17 residues. Germline V gene sequence: CDR1 LNHDA, CDR2 SQIVND (reference sequence). This chain's CDR3 is CASTRERTGIPYNEQFF. The CDR3 nucleotides are TGTGCCAGTACCCGCGAAAGGACAGGGATCCCTTACAATGAGCAGTTCTTC.

The genes are TRBV15 and TRBJ1-6; 7 bases fit TRBD1. The germline gives CDR1 LNHNV, CDR2 YYDKDF (reference sequence). The junction had 8 bases not matched to a gene; V was cut back by 6 bases and J by 0 bases. This CDR3 spans 17 amino acids. The CDR3 region has the DNA TGTGCCACCAGGCAAGGGGGCCTGAGCTCCTATAATTCACCCCTCCACTTT. It codes for CATRQGGLSSYNSPLHF.

The chain is built from TRBV5-4 and TRBJ2-7; 7 positions agree with TRBD2. This CDR3 spans 17 amino acids. After removal of 1 base from V and 2 bases from J, the junction contained 12 bases not matched to a gene. Germline assignment: CDR1 SGHNT and CDR2 YYREEE (reference sequence). CDR3 residues: CASSLKSLAGVTYEQYV. For the CDR3, the DNA is TGTGCCAGCAGCTTGAAATCTCTGGCGGGGGTTACCTACGAGCAGTACGTC.

The count of this clone is one. This chain joins TRBV18 and TRBJ2-7, with 7 nucleotides matching TRBD1. The trim removed 8 bases at V and 2 bases at J, leaving 6 bases unmatched. CDR1 KGHSH and CDR2 LQKENI come from the germline V gene. The CDR3 is 13 amino acids. The CDR3 sequence: CASQTDRAYEQYF. For the CDR3, the DNA is TGTGCCAGCCAGACAGACAGGGCCTACGAGCAGTACTTC.

This rearrangement joins TRBV25-1 to TRBJ1-2, with 7 bases fitting TRBD1. Germline CDR1 MGHDK, CDR2 SYGVNS. This CDR3 spans 11 amino acids. Germline trimming cut 8 bases from V and 7 bases from J; bases unmatched to any gene: 4. CDR3 nucleotides: TGTGCCAGCTGGGCAGGGGGTGGCTACACCTTC. Translated, it gives CASWAGGGYTF.

The V call is TRBV4-1, the J call TRBJ2-2; weak D call: TRBD2 (5 bases). Per germline, CDR1 MGHRA and CDR2 YSYEKL. This CDR3 has 13 amino acids. V was shortened by 5 bases and J by 7 bases, with 11 bases between the two germline ends. The CDR3: CASSIGLGGELFF. Written as DNA, the CDR3 is TGCGCCAGCAGCATTGGACTGGGCGGGGAGCTGTTTTTT.

The rearrangement joins TRBV7-2 to TRBJ2-3; 9 bases align to TRBD2. Germline lookup yields CDR1 SGHTA and CDR2 FQGNSA. V shed 2 bases and J 3 bases; nucleotides not matched to a gene: 9. This CDR3 spans 17 amino acids. The CDR3: CASSLWASGEGTDTQYF. CDR3 nucleotides: TGTGCCAGCAGCTTATGGGCTAGCGGGGAAGGTACAGATACGCAGTATTTT.

The genes are TRBV19 and TRBJ1-6; 10 bases are a match to TRBD1. In germline, CDR1 is LNHDA, CDR2 SQIVND (reference sequence). V lost 6 bases to trimming and J lost 8 bases; unmatched junction nucleotides: 10. The CDR3 is 16 amino acids. CDR3 loop: CASRPTTGTGDSPLHF. CDR3 in DNA: TGTGCCAGTAGACCCACCACCGGGACAGGGGATTCACCCCTCCACTTT.